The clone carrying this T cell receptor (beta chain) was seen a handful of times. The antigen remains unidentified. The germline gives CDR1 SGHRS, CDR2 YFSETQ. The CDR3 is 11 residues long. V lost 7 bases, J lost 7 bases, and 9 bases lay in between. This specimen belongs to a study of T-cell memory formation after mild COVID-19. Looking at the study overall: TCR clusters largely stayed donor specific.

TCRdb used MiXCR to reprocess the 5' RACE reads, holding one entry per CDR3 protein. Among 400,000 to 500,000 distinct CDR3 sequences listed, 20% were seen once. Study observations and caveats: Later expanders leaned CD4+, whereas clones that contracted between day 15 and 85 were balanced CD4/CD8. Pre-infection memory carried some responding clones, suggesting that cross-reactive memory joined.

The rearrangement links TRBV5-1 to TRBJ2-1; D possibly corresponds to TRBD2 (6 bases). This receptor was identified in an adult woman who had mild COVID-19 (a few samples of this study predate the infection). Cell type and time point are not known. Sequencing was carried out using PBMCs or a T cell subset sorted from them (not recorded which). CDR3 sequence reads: CASVRGNEQFF. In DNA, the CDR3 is TGCGCCAGCGTACGGGGGAATGAGCAGTTCTTC.